Listed below are T cell receptor beta chains from one sample, sequenced in a study of cytomegalovirus exposure and HLA in healthy donors. The repertoire was sequenced with immunoSEQ multiplex PCR; TCRdb's copy has only in-frame clones and lacks some. The sample table sets out approximately 75,000 clones. Material for sequencing was PBMCs. The receptors were sampled from a man aged 40-55 years in good health and CMV-seronegative. Each CDR3 is given with its conserved first and last residue. Fields, in order: clone size, V gene, J gene, D gene, CDR3 protein, CDR3 DNA. The D gene is left open where the match is weak. Clone size, where shown, is once, few, many, or a class for clones that have expanded.

size: NA; V: TRBV5-4; J: TRBJ2-7; D: TRBD1; CDR3: CASSPQGVSYEQYF; DNA: TGTGCCAGCAGCCCACAGGGGGTCTCCTACGAGCAGTACTTC
size: NA; V: TRBV30; J: TRBJ1-6; D: NA; CDR3: CAWSLGTPGNSPLHF; DNA: TGTGCCTGGAGTCTTGGGACACCAGGGAATTCACCCCTCCACTTT
size: NA; V: TRBV6-6; J: TRBJ2-7; D: TRBD2; CDR3: CASSYVGGSSYEQYF; DNA: TGTGCCAGCAGTTACGTCGGGGGGAGCTCCTACGAGCAGTACTTC
size: NA; V: TRBV6-4; J: TRBJ2-1; D: NA; CDR3: CASSPAHGLAGNEQFF; DNA: TGTGCCAGCAGCCCCGCTCATGGTCTAGCCGGGAATGAGCAGTTCTTC
size: NA; V: TRBV7-2; J: TRBJ1-3; D: NA; CDR3: CASSFSGNTIYF; DNA: TGTGCCAGCAGCTTTAGTGGAAACACCATATATTTT
size: NA; V: TRBV29-1; J: TRBJ1-1; D: TRBD1; CDR3: CSVETTGGTEAFF; DNA: TGCAGCGTAGAGACTACAGGGGGCACTGAAGCTTTCTTT
size: NA; V: TRBV27; J: TRBJ1-1; D: NA; CDR3: CARLRDWKNTEAFF; DNA: TGTGCCAGACTCCGGGACTGGAAAAACACTGAAGCTTTCTTT
size: NA; V: TRBV7-2; J: TRBJ2-5; D: NA; CDR3: CASSLNSPRGTQYF; DNA: TGTGCCAGCAGCTTGAACTCGCCCAGGGGGACCCAGTACTTC
size: NA; V: TRBV30; J: TRBJ1-2; D: TRBD1; CDR3: CAWSRDRVYGYTF; DNA: TGTGCCTGGAGTAGGGACAGGGTATATGGCTACACCTTC
size: NA; V: TRBV29-1; J: TRBJ2-2; D: TRBD1; CDR3: CSVGRTGDTGELFF; DNA: TGCAGCGTCGGGCGGACAGGGGACACCGGGGAGCTGTTTTTT
size: NA; V: TRBV19; J: TRBJ1-4; D: TRBD1; CDR3: CASRKLKTGSSEKLFF; DNA: TGTGCCAGTAGAAAATTGAAGACAGGGTCGTCTGAAAAACTGTTTTTT
size: NA; V: TRBV27; J: TRBJ1-2; D: NA; CDR3: CASSLDRRNYGYTF; DNA: TGTGCCAGCAGTTTAGACAGGAGAAACTATGGCTACACCTTC
size: NA; V: TRBV6-6; J: TRBJ2-7; D: TRBD2; CDR3: CASSYSELATYEQYF; DNA: TGTGCCAGCAGTTACTCGGAACTAGCGACCTACGAGCAGTACTTC
size: NA; V: TRBV12-5; J: TRBJ2-7; D: NA; CDR3: CASGFAVYEQYF; DNA: TGTGCTAGTGGTTTTGCGGTCTACGAGCAGTACTTC
size: NA; V: TRBV7-2; J: TRBJ1-5; D: NA; CDR3: CASSLQGGRQPQHF; DNA: TGTGCCAGCAGTTTACAGGGTGGCCGGCAGCCCCAGCATTTT
size: NA; V: TRBV12-5; J: TRBJ1-1; D: NA; CDR3: CASGEGDSYPNTEAFF; DNA: TGTGCTAGTGGGGAAGGTGACAGCTACCCGAACACTGAAGCTTTCTTT
size: NA; V: TRBV12-5; J: TRBJ2-2; D: NA; CDR3: CASGLQGTGELFF; DNA: TGTGCTAGTGGTTTACAGGGTACCGGGGAGCTGTTTTTT
size: NA; V: TRBV27; J: TRBJ2-1; D: NA; CDR3: CASTSIYNEQFF; DNA: TGTGCCAGCACTAGCATCTACAATGAGCAGTTCTTC
size: NA; V: TRBV5-1; J: TRBJ1-3; D: NA; CDR3: CASSLDGFYGNTIYF; DNA: TGCGCCAGCAGCTTGGATGGTTTCTACGGAAACACCATATATTTT
size: NA; V: TRBV7-2; J: TRBJ2-1; D: NA; CDR3: CASPPRGPQLVNEQFF; DNA: TGTGCCAGCCCGCCTAGGGGTCCCCAATTGGTCAATGAGCAGTTCTTC
size: NA; V: TRBV30; J: TRBJ2-7; D: TRBD1; CDR3: CAWSVTGTYEQYF; DNA: TGTGCCTGGAGTGTGACAGGGACCTACGAGCAGTACTTC
size: NA; V: TRBV29-1; J: TRBJ2-5; D: TRBD2; CDR3: CSAGLAKETQYF; DNA: TGCAGCGCGGGACTAGCGAAAGAGACCCAGTACTTC
size: medium-sized; V: TRBV4-3; J: TRBJ2-3; D: TRBD2; CDR3: CASSQDLAGGPDTQYF; DNA: TGCGCCAGCAGCCAAGATCTAGCGGGGGGGCCAGATACGCAGTATTTT
size: NA; V: TRBV2; J: TRBJ1-5; D: NA; CDR3: CASSGEGPGPQHF; DNA: TGTGCCAGCAGCGGGGAGGGGCCTGGGCCCCAGCATTTT
size: NA; V: TRBV5-6; J: TRBJ2-1; D: TRBD2; CDR3: CASSLLAGVGYNEQFF; DNA: TGTGCCAGCAGCTTGTTAGCGGGAGTAGGCTACAATGAGCAGTTCTTC
size: NA; V: TRBV4-1; J: TRBJ2-7; D: NA; CDR3: CASSEQGSSYEQYF; DNA: TGCGCCAGCAGCGAACAGGGTAGCTCCTACGAGCAGTACTTC
size: NA; V: TRBV2; J: TRBJ2-6; D: TRBD1; CDR3: CATTGGGGANVLTF; DNA: TGTGCCACCACAGGGGGCGGTGGGGCCAACGTCCTGACTTTC
size: NA; V: TRBV28; J: TRBJ2-3; D: NA; CDR3: CASTIPLAGIRDTQYF; DNA: TGTGCCAGCACTATCCCGTTGGCAGGGATTAGAGATACGCAGTATTTT
size: NA; V: TRBV6-5; J: TRBJ2-2; D: NA; CDR3: CASSYRGWDTGELFF; DNA: TGTGCCAGCAGTTACAGGGGGTGGGATACCGGGGAGCTGTTTTTT
size: NA; V: TRBV7-9; J: TRBJ2-7; D: NA; CDR3: CASSLVLGSSAEQYF; DNA: TGTGCCAGCAGCTTAGTCCTCGGGTCGTCCGCCGAGCAGTACTTC
size: NA; V: TRBV7-2; J: TRBJ2-3; D: NA; CDR3: CASSLRPRDTQYF; DNA: TGTGCCAGCAGCTTAAGGCCGCGGGATACGCAGTATTTT
size: NA; V: TRBV30; J: TRBJ2-1; D: NA; CDR3: CAWARDSSGNEQFF; DNA: TGTGCCTGGGCCCGGGACTCCTCGGGCAATGAGCAGTTCTTC
size: NA; V: TRBV4-1; J: TRBJ2-5; D: NA; CDR3: CASSQVIGVETQYF; DNA: TGCGCCAGCAGCCAAGTTATCGGGGTTGAGACCCAGTACTTC
size: NA; V: TRBV7-8; J: TRBJ2-5; D: TRBD1; CDR3: CASSLGGAGGYRGKETQYF; DNA: TGTGCCAGCAGCTTAGGAGGGGCAGGGGGCTACCGTGGTAAAGAGACCCAGTACTTC
size: NA; V: TRBV5-1; J: TRBJ2-7; D: TRBD2; CDR3: CASSLGPSGTYEQYF; DNA: TGCGCCAGCAGCTTGGGCCCTAGCGGAACCTACGAGCAGTACTTC
size: NA; V: TRBV19; J: TRBJ1-1; D: NA; CDR3: CASSIGSFGGRGNTEAFF; DNA: TGTGCCAGTAGTATCGGAAGTTTCGGGGGAAGGGGGAACACTGAAGCTTTCTTT
size: NA; V: TRBV7-2; J: TRBJ1-5; D: NA; CDR3: CASSLVAYSNQPQHF; DNA: TGTGCCAGCAGCTTAGTTGCGTATAGCAATCAGCCCCAGCATTTT
size: NA; V: TRBV28; J: TRBJ1-1; D: NA; CDR3: CASSLLRYAFF; DNA: TGTGCCAGCAGTTTATTACGGTATGCTTTCTTT
size: NA; V: TRBV19; J: TRBJ1-5; D: TRBD1; CDR3: CASSIFEQGNQPQHF; DNA: TGTGCCAGTAGTATCTTTGAACAGGGGAATCAGCCCCAGCATTTT
size: NA; V: TRBV28; J: TRBJ1-1; D: TRBD1; CDR3: CASSTTGRRKTEAFF; DNA: TGTGCCAGCAGTACGACAGGGAGGAGGAAAACTGAAGCTTTCTTT
size: NA; V: TRBV15; J: TRBJ2-7; D: TRBD1; CDR3: CATSYRQGKTYEQYF; DNA: TGTGCCACCAGCTACCGACAGGGTAAAACCTACGAGCAGTACTTC
size: NA; V: TRBV4-3; J: TRBJ2-3; D: TRBD2; CDR3: CASSQDRLAGGITQYF; DNA: TGCGCCAGCAGCCAAGATAGGTTAGCGGGGGGCATTACGCAGTATTTT
size: NA; V: TRBV6-6; J: TRBJ1-1; D: TRBD1; CDR3: CASSSTGGKAFF; DNA: TGTGCCAGCAGTTCGACAGGGGGCAAAGCTTTCTTT
size: NA; V: TRBV7-9; J: TRBJ2-7; D: TRBD1; CDR3: CASSDTGQGSYEQYF; DNA: TGTGCCAGCAGCGATACGGGACAGGGCTCCTACGAGCAGTACTTC
size: NA; V: TRBV25-1; J: TRBJ2-5; D: TRBD1; CDR3: CASSPVQGADSQETQYF; DNA: TGTGCCAGCAGTCCAGTACAGGGGGCCGACTCGCAAGAGACCCAGTACTTC
size: NA; V: TRBV4-3; J: TRBJ1-1; D: TRBD1; CDR3: CASSQTGGNTEAFF; DNA: TGCGCCAGCAGCCAAACAGGGGGGAACACTGAAGCTTTCTTT
size: NA; V: TRBV5-1; J: TRBJ1-1; D: NA; CDR3: CASSLAGVLDTEAFF; DNA: TGCGCCAGCAGCTTGGCCGGAGTATTGGACACTGAAGCTTTCTTT
size: NA; V: TRBV13; J: TRBJ2-5; D: NA; CDR3: CASKNTSLETQYF; DNA: TGTGCCAGCAAGAATACTAGTCTAGAGACCCAGTACTTC
size: NA; V: TRBV30; J: TRBJ2-2; D: NA; CDR3: CAWSPRYPANTGELFF; DNA: TGTGCCTGGAGTCCGCGATATCCCGCGAACACCGGGGAGCTGTTTTTT
size: NA; V: TRBV11-2; J: TRBJ2-7; D: TRBD1; CDR3: CASSLEAGGYEQYF; DNA: TGTGCCAGCAGCTTAGAGGCAGGGGGCTACGAGCAGTACTTC
size: NA; V: TRBV4-1; J: TRBJ1-4; D: TRBD1; CDR3: CASSRGGGQAEKLFF; DNA: TGCGCCAGCAGCCGCGGGGGGGGACAGGCTGAAAAACTGTTTTTT